What follows are 22 T cell receptor beta chains derived from one specimen sequenced in a study of T cell changes during pregnancy in multiple sclerosis. The table came from immunoSEQ multiplex PCR; TCRdb's copy has only in-frame clones and leaves some out. The sample carries some 59,000 clones, about nine tenths recorded once. Sequenced here: peripheral blood, sampled in the third trimester of pregnancy. The source of these receptors is a female donor in good health, enrolled as a control in a pregnancy study.

This chain links TRBV6-4 with TRBJ1-2; the match to TRBD1 covers 8 bases. The J segment lost 8 bases and the V segment lost 6 bases, leaving 5 bases of the junction unmatched. This CDR3 spans 12 amino acids. The germline gives CDR1 MRHNA, CDR2 SNTAGT. This CDR3 reads CASSRTGFGYTF. The CDR3 region has the DNA TGTGCCAGCAGCCGGACAGGGTTCGGCTACACCTTC.

This rearrangement joins TRBV5-1 to TRBJ1-1, with TRBD1 matching 8 bases. The junction had 15 bases not matched to a gene; V was cut back by 3 bases and J by 5 bases. The V gene's germline CDR1 is SGHRS and CDR2 YFSETQ. CDR3 size: 17 residues. CDR3 nucleotides: TGCGCCAGCAGCTGGACCCGCCCATACAGGGGGTCAACTGAAGCTTTCTTT. This codes for CASSWTRPYRGSTEAFF.

This chain links TRBV20-1 with TRBJ1-2; a possible D gene is TRBD1 (5 bases). Germline V gene lookup returns CDR1 DFQATT and CDR2 SNEGSKA (reference sequence). The CDR3 is made up of 11 amino acids. V was clipped by 5 bases and J by 7 bases, with 11 bases between them. The CDR3 region has the DNA TGCAGTGCTTCGCCGGGGGGTGGCTACACCTTC. Translated: CSASPGGGYTF.

The chain has TRBV12-5 and TRBJ1-5; 10 positions match TRBD1. The CDR3 is 21 amino acids. Germline values: CDR1 LGHNT, CDR2 FRNRAP. Trimming removed 0 bases from V and 2 bases from J; junction bases left unmatched: 16. The CDR3: CASGLVRDRGPTRFGNQPQHF. The DNA for the CDR3 is TGTGCTAGTGGTTTGGTACGGGACAGGGGACCCACCCGATTCGGCAATCAGCCCCAGCATTTT. Variable domain in full (rest from reference TRBV12-5 and TRBJ1-5): DARVTQTPRHKVTEMGQEVTMRCQPILGHNTVFWYRQTMMQGLELLAYFRNRAPLDDSGMPKDRFSAEMPDATLATLKIQPSEPRDSAVYFCASGLVRDRGPTRFGNQPQHFGDGTRLSIL.

This clone was counted once. This rearrangement joins TRBV4-3 to TRBJ2-7, with 12 bases aligning to TRBD2. Germline loops: CDR1 LGHNA, CDR2 YSLEER. Trimming at V came to 0 bases and at J to 3 bases, leaving 3 bases not matched to a gene. The CDR3 has 16 amino acids. Written as DNA, the CDR3 is TGCGCCAGCAGCCAAGAGACTAGCGGGGGCTTCTACGAGCAGTACTTC. Translating gives CASSQETSGGFYEQYF.

The DNA of the CDR3 is TGTGCCAGCAGTTCGGACAGGGTCCAAGCCGGGGAGCTGTTTTTT. Translated: CASSSDRVQAGELFF. J is TRBJ2-2 and V is TRBV27; 8 nucleotides line up with TRBD1. Germline V lookup: CDR1 MNHEY, CDR2 SMNVEV (reference sequence). The ends lost 4 bases at V and 6 bases at J; junction bases unmatched: 7. The CDR3 contains 15 residues.

The chain joins TRBV2 to TRBJ2-3; D possibly corresponds to TRBD1 (6 bases). The V end lost 1 base, the J end lost 2 bases, and 10 bases lay between the germline ends. Germline V CDR1 and CDR2: SNHLY, FYNNEI. This CDR3 is built from 15 residues. The CDR3 is CASSEGQGYTDTQYF. For the CDR3, the DNA is TGTGCCAGCAGTGAAGGCCAGGGGTACACAGATACGCAGTATTTT.

J is TRBJ1-3 and V is TRBV5-4; D gene uncertain. Germline-derived CDR1 and CDR2 are SGHNT and YYREEE (reference sequence). V lost 4 bases, J lost 1 base, and 9 bases lay in between. This CDR3 is 14 amino acids long. As DNA, the CDR3 is TGTGCCAGCAGCCCGACAACTTCTGGAAACACCATATATTTT. Translated, it gives CASSPTTSGNTIYF.

The chain combines TRBV4-3 with TRBJ1-2, with D unclear. The V gene lost 1 base and the J gene lost 8 bases, with 14 bases spanning the gap. Germline V CDR1 and CDR2: LGHNA, YSLEER. The CDR3 runs to 14 residues. The DNA of the CDR3 is TGCGCCAGCAGCCAAGGCACTACTTTATGGGGCTACACCTTC. Its translation: CASSQGTTLWGYTF.

The V call is TRBV5-1, the J call TRBJ1-4, with D possibly being TRBD1 (5 bases). CDR1 SGHRS and CDR2 YFSETQ come from the germline V gene. Trimming took off 3 bases at V and 8 bases at J, with 17 bases between the two ends. The CDR3 length is 15 residues. The CDR3 spells CASSSFGGFNEKLFF. Written as DNA, the CDR3 is TGCGCCAGCAGCTCCTTCGGGGGATTTAACGAAAAACTGTTTTTT. The full variable domain, rest sourced from reference TRBV5-1 and TRBJ1-4, is KAGVTQTPRYLIKTRGQQVTLSCSPISGHRSVSWYQQTPGQGLQFLFEYFSETQRNKGNFPGRFSGRQFSNSRSEMNVSTLELGDSALYLCASSSFGGFNEKLFFGSGTQLSVL.

The chain carries TRBV5-1 and TRBJ1-2; 7 bases are shared with TRBD1. The V gene end was trimmed by 3 bases and the J gene end by 5 bases; junction bases not matched to a gene: 7. Germline loops: CDR1 SGHRS, CDR2 YFSETQ. The CDR3 consists of 14 residues. CDR3 DNA: TGCGCCAGCAGCTCCGGACAGGAGAATTATGGCTACACCTTC. Protein: CASSSGQENYGYTF.

The V and J genes are TRBV7-9 and TRBJ2-5, with D unresolved. CDR1 SEHNR and CDR2 FQNEAQ come from the germline V gene (reference sequence). V shed 1 base and J shed 3 bases, with 9 bases lying between them. CDR3 length equals 14 residues. CDR3 amino acids: CASSLGHQKETQYF. In DNA, the CDR3 is TGTGCCAGCAGCTTAGGGCATCAGAAAGAGACCCAGTACTTC.

This rearrangement joins TRBV4-3 to TRBJ1-2, with no clear D. Germline CDR1 LGHNA, CDR2 YSLEER. Trimming removed 3 bases from V and 4 bases from J, with 15 bases in between. The CDR3 has 15 amino acids. CDR3 bases: TGCGCCAGCAGCCACAGTTCTGGGCTGGGCTATGGCTACACCTTC. Translating it yields CASSHSSGLGYGYTF.

The V and J genes are TRBV5-1 and TRBJ2-1, with 8 bases lining up with TRBD2. The germline gives CDR1 SGHRS, CDR2 YFSETQ. The CDR3 length is 15 residues. Unmatched junction bases numbered 0, after V lost 0 bases and J lost 1 base. The CDR3, as DNA: TGCGCCAGCAGCTTGGGCGGGGGGTCCTACAATGAGCAGTTCTTC. Protein: CASSLGGGSYNEQFF.

The chain recombines TRBV13 with TRBJ2-7, with D maybe TRBD2 (6 bases). The ends were cut back, 5 bases at V and 0 bases at J, with 14 bases in the middle. CDR3 length: 15 amino acids. Germline V gene data show CDR1 as PRHDT and CDR2 as FYEKMQ (reference sequence). CDR3 amino acids: CASSIGLTSSYEQYF. The CDR3 nucleotides are TGTGCCAGCAGCATCGGACTAACAAGCTCCTACGAGCAGTACTTC.

This clone was observed once. The V gene is TRBV7-9, the J gene TRBJ1-1; D possibly corresponds to TRBD1 (5 bases). Germline V CDR1 and CDR2: SEHNR, FQNEAQ (reference sequence). The CDR3 has 14 amino acids. Trimming stripped 5 bases from V and 5 bases from J, with 15 bases between. The CDR3 loop is CASSPQGHGTEAFF. The CDR3 coding sequence is TGTGCCAGCAGCCCCCAGGGCCACGGGACTGAAGCTTTCTTT.

This clone occurred once. The chain couples TRBV28 to TRBJ1-6; perhaps TRBD1 as D (6 bases). Germline V lookup: CDR1 MDHEN, CDR2 SYDVKM. This CDR3 contains 14 residues. V lost 8 bases and J 8 bases, leaving 16 bases between the germline ends. CDR3 amino acids: CASSGTLTDSPLHF. CDR3 bases: TGTGCCAGCTCCGGGACACTGACGGATTCACCCCTCCACTTT.

The genes are TRBV6-1 and TRBJ1-5; possible D gene TRBD1, 6 bases. The CDR3 runs 15 residues. CDR1 and CDR2 (germline): MNHNS, SASEGT. Trimming left V 2 bases short and J 4 bases short, with 12 bases between. Here the CDR3 reads CASSERQAVNQPQHF. In nucleotides, the CDR3 is TGTGCCAGCAGTGAAAGACAGGCCGTAAATCAGCCCCAGCATTTT.

This chain links TRBV11-2 with TRBJ2-5; D is unclear. From germline, CDR1 is SGHAT and CDR2 FQNNGV. V shed 4 bases and J shed 5 bases, with 8 bases lying between them. The CDR3 is 12 residues long. CDR3 nucleotides: TGTGCCAGCAGCTCCTCCGTGGAGACCCAGTACTTC. Residues: CASSSSVETQYF. The full variable domain, rest sourced from reference TRBV11-2 and TRBJ2-5, is EAGVAQSPRYKIIEKRQSVAFWCNPISGHATLYWYQQILGQGPKLLIQFQNNGVVDDSQLPKDRFSAERLKGVDSTLKIQPAKLEDSAVYLCASSSSVETQYFGPGTRLLVL.

This sequence joins TRBV29-1 and TRBJ2-7, with D possibly matching TRBD1 (5 bases). V lost 4 bases, J lost 5 bases, and 12 bases lay in between. Germline V gives CDR1 SQVTM, CDR2 ANQGSEA. The CDR3 is 12 amino acids. The CDR3: CSVVQVGNEQYF. CDR3 DNA: TGCAGCGTTGTACAGGTCGGCAACGAGCAGTACTTC.

The rearrangement uses TRBV10-1 and TRBJ2-1; weak D call: TRBD2 (6 bases). This CDR3 is 15 amino acids long. The V and J ends lost 4 bases and 6 bases respectively, with 16 bases between them. Germline V CDR1 and CDR2: WNHNN, SYGVQD (reference sequence). The CDR3 is CASSVGRGTRNEQFF. CDR3 bases: TGCGCCAGCAGTGTCGGGCGGGGAACCCGCAATGAGCAGTTCTTC.

This clone was found once. The chain is built from TRBV6-5 and TRBJ1-6, with D possibly being TRBD1 (6 bases). The CDR3 contains 14 residues. Trimming left V 8 bases short and J 8 bases short, with 16 bases between. Germline V gives CDR1 MNHEY, CDR2 SVGAGI. CDR3 nucleotide sequence: TGTGCCAGCCGAGTCGCGGGGGCCTATTCACCCCTCCACTTT. Translating gives CASRVAGAYSPLHF.